These 26 T cell receptor beta chains originate from one sample sequenced in a study of cytomegalovirus exposure and HLA in healthy donors. Primers: 60 Vbeta forward and 13 Jbeta reverse. Clones were read by immunoSEQ multiplex PCR, and TCRdb kept only the in-frame ones, dropping some. The sample consists of fewer than 80,000 clones, 76% of them appearing once. The material sequenced was PBMCs. The receptor source for this set is a man between 18 and 29 years old in good health and CMV-seronegative.

This chain joins TRBV2 and TRBJ1-2, with TRBD1 matching 8 bases. Trimming at V came to 1 base and at J to 4 bases, leaving 5 bases not matched to a gene. Germline-derived CDR1 and CDR2 are SNHLY and FYNNEI. The CDR3 runs 15 residues. In DNA, the CDR3 is TGTGCCAGCAGTGAAGGGAGGGACAGGACCTATGGCTACACCTTC. It encodes CASSEGRDRTYGYTF.

CDR3 in DNA: TGTGCCAGCAGTTCCGGGACAGGGGGCGTCTATGGCTACACCTTC. It is translated as CASSSGTGGVYGYTF. This chain connects TRBV28 to TRBJ1-2, with TRBD1 matching over 12 bases. V lost 4 bases and J lost 4; bases outside the gene matches: 4. CDR1 is MDHEN, CDR2 SYDVKM, per germline. CDR3 length equals 15 residues.

The V and J genes are TRBV4-1 and TRBJ1-5; 9 nucleotides match TRBD1. The junction had 5 bases not matched to a gene; V was cut back by 5 bases and J by 6 bases. Germline-derived CDR1 and CDR2 are MGHRA and YSYEKL. The CDR3 contains 14 residues. The CDR3 DNA sequence: TGCGCCAGCAGCTCGATGGACAGGGGTCAGCCCCAGCATTTT. It specifies CASSSMDRGQPQHF.

The CDR3 sequence is CASSESRSGHSNQPQHF. CDR3 nucleotide sequence: TGTGCCAGCAGTGAAAGTCGGTCAGGACATAGCAATCAGCCCCAGCATTTT. This rearrangement joins TRBV2 to TRBJ1-5; TRBD1 is a possible D gene (5 bases). The germline V gene has CDR1 SNHLY and CDR2 FYNNEI. V was shortened by 2 bases and J by 0 bases, with 14 bases between the two germline ends. The CDR3 contains 17 residues. The full variable domain, in which reference TRBV2 and TRBJ1-5 provide the parts outside the CDR3, is EPEVTQTPSHQVTQMGQEVILRCVPISNHLYFYWYRQILGQKVEFLVSFYNNEISEKSEIFDDQFSVERPDGSNFTLKIRSTKLEDSAMYFCASSESRSGHSNQPQHFGDGTRLSIL.

The chain uses TRBV5-1 and TRBJ2-5, with 8 positions matching TRBD1. The assigned J gene may be wrong: the sequence end matches TRBJ2-7 better. Germline-derived CDR1 and CDR2 are SGHRS and YFSETQ. The CDR3 has 16 residues. The CDR3, as DNA: TGCGCCAGCAGCTCCCGACCCGACAGGGGAGGCAACGAGCAGTACTTC. Translating it yields CASSSRPDRGGNEQYF.

This clone was detected only a few times. The chain employs TRBV19 and TRBJ1-5; tentative D call: TRBD1 (6 bases). The CDR3 covers 13 residues. The germline V gene has CDR1 LNHDA and CDR2 SQIVND (reference sequence). V lost 3 bases to trimming and J lost 5 bases, with 8 bases between them. The CDR3 nucleotides are TGTGCCAGTAGTATGACAGGAGATCAGCCCCAGCATTTT. It translates to CASSMTGDQPQHF.

V usage is TRBV30 and J usage is TRBJ1-2; TRBD1 matches 8 bases. The CDR3 covers 13 residues. Germline-derived CDR1 and CDR2 are GTSNPN and SVGIG (reference sequence). Trimming cost V 3 bases and J 8 bases; bases outside gene matches: 8. CDR3 residues: CAWREARGRGYTF. The DNA of the CDR3 is TGTGCCTGGAGGGAAGCCAGGGGGCGCGGCTACACCTTC.

This chain connects TRBV5-4 to TRBJ1-2; tentative D call: TRBD1 (6 bases). In germline, CDR1 is SGHNT, CDR2 YYREEE (reference sequence). The CDR3 has 14 amino acids. Deletions cut 4 bases from V and 1 base from J, with 11 bases between. The chain's CDR3 is CASSPRTVNYGYTF. The CDR3 coding sequence is TGTGCCAGCAGCCCGCGGACAGTTAACTATGGCTACACCTTC.

In this sample, this clone turned up a few times. The chain employs TRBV19 and TRBJ2-1; 10 nucleotides match TRBD2. CDR3 length: 16 amino acids. The trim removed 3 bases at V and 7 bases at J, leaving 9 bases unmatched. Germline V gene lookup returns CDR1 LNHDA and CDR2 SQIVND (reference sequence). The CDR3 sequence: CASSILSGGAKNEQFF. The DNA of the CDR3 is TGTGCCAGTAGTATCCTCAGCGGGGGGGCTAAAAATGAGCAGTTCTTC.

CDR3 in amino acids: CASSSSGTGGNTIYF. The CDR3 DNA reads as TGTGCCAGCAGTTCCTCAGGGACAGGTGGAAACACCATATATTTT. This chain links TRBV6-5 with TRBJ1-3; 8 positions agree with TRBD1. The trim removed 4 bases at V and 3 bases at J, leaving 5 bases unmatched. The length of the CDR3 is 15 residues. CDR1 and CDR2 (germline): MNHEY, SVGAGI.

The chain links TRBV18 to TRBJ1-4; TRBD1 matches 7 bases. The CDR3 totals 16 residues. Germline loops: CDR1 KGHSH, CDR2 LQKENI. Trimming removed 8 bases from V and 8 bases from J; junction bases left unmatched: 17. CDR3: CASTPVLEDRLEKLFF. For the CDR3, the DNA is TGTGCCAGCACGCCGGTCCTCGAGGACAGGTTGGAAAAACTGTTTTTT.

The chain employs TRBV10-3 and TRBJ2-2; a weak D match, TRBD2 (5 bases). This CDR3 region has 12 residues. Germline-derived CDR1 and CDR2 are ENHRY and SYGVKD. V lost 10 bases and J lost 3, with 9 bases in between. CDR3 DNA: TGTGCCACCACGGACTACACCGGGGAGCTGTTTTTT. This gives the protein CATTDYTGELFF.

The rearrangement uses TRBV7-9 and TRBJ2-1, with D possibly matching TRBD2 (6 bases). Germline assignment: CDR1 SEHNR and CDR2 FQNEAQ (reference sequence). The CDR3 is 16 amino acids. V gave up 5 bases and J gave up 5 bases, with 19 bases separating them. The CDR3 reads CASSPFGTGLNNEQFF. CDR3 DNA: TGTGCCAGCAGCCCCTTTGGGACTGGCCTTAACAATGAGCAGTTCTTC.

The chain couples TRBV6-1 to TRBJ2-2; perhaps TRBD1 as D (5 bases). CDR1 and CDR2 from the germline V gene are MNHNS and SASEGT. The CDR3 has 13 amino acids. Deletions cut 4 bases from V and 6 bases from J, with 9 bases between. The CDR3 loop reads CASSVTGPGELFF. CDR3 bases: TGTGCCAGCAGTGTCACAGGACCCGGGGAGCTGTTTTTT.

The chain combines TRBV19 with TRBJ2-3; perhaps TRBD1 as D (7 bases). The V and J ends lost 2 bases and 3 bases respectively, with 21 bases between them. This CDR3 is 18 amino acids long. Looked up from germline, CDR1 is LNHDA and CDR2 is SQIVND (reference sequence). The CDR3 loop is CASSIFPPTGAGTDTQYF. As DNA, the CDR3 is TGTGCCAGTAGTATATTCCCCCCCACAGGGGCGGGGACAGATACGCAGTATTTT.

The genes are TRBV7-6 and TRBJ2-5; D gene uncertain. CDR3 length: 12 residues. V shed 5 bases and J shed 3 bases, with 7 bases lying between them. Germline V gene sequence: CDR1 SGHVS, CDR2 FNYEAQ. CDR3 DNA sequence: TGTGCCAGCAGCCCTAGTGAAGAGACCCAGTACTTC. Encoded protein: CASSPSEETQYF.

CDR3 bases: TGTGCCAGTAGTATAGATCTATGGACCGGGACAAGTGAAGAGTACTTC. Residues: CASSIDLWTGTSEEYF. The chain carries TRBV19 and TRBJ2-7; TRBD1 might be the D (6 bases). The CDR3 runs 16 residues. The germline V gene encodes CDR1 LNHDA and CDR2 SQIVND (reference sequence). Trimming pared 0 bases from V and 11 bases from J, leaving 23 bases between.

The V and J genes are TRBV6-6 and TRBJ2-5; D uncertain. The CDR3 sequence is 14 residues long. The ends were cut back, 2 bases at V and 5 bases at J, with 12 bases in the middle. The V gene's germline CDR1 is MNHNY and CDR2 SVGAGI (reference sequence). This CDR3 reads CASSYDTSRETQYF. The CDR3 region has the DNA TGTGCCAGCAGTTACGACACCAGTCGGGAGACCCAGTACTTC.

The genes are TRBV30 and TRBJ1-1, with 10 bases fitting TRBD1. From germline, CDR1 is GTSNPN and CDR2 SVGIG (reference sequence). The junction had 6 bases not matched to a gene; V was cut back by 3 bases and J by 5 bases. The CDR3 sequence is 14 residues long. The CDR3 bases are TGTGCCTGGAGCCGGGACAGGGGAAAAACTGAAGCTTTCTTT. It yields the protein CAWSRDRGKTEAFF.

CDR3 bases: TGTGCCTGGAGTCCGGGACAGGGAATGAACACTGAAGCTTTCTTT. This translates into CAWSPGQGMNTEAFF. The chain joins TRBV30 to TRBJ1-1; TRBD1 aligns across 9 bases. The CDR3 is 15 residues long. V shed 2 bases and J 0 bases; nucleotides not matched to a gene: 4. Germline lookup yields CDR1 GTSNPN and CDR2 SVGIG (reference sequence). Full variable domain (missing parts from reference TRBV30 and TRBJ1-1): SQTIHQWPATLVQPVGSPLSLECTVEGTSNPNLYWYRQAAGRGLQLLFYSVGIGQISSEVPQNLSASRPQDRQFILSSKKLLLSDSGFYLCAWSPGQGMNTEAFFGQGTRLTVV.

This chain links TRBV28 with TRBJ1-4; D might be TRBD1 (6 bases). Trimming removed 4 bases from V and 7 bases from J, with 16 bases in between. CDR1 MDHEN and CDR2 SYDVKM come from the germline V gene. The CDR3 is 15 residues long. CDR3 amino acids: CASSSSPPRGEKLFF. The DNA for the CDR3 is TGTGCCAGCAGTTCTTCTCCCCCCAGGGGTGAAAAACTGTTTTTT. The entire variable domain, with the rest obtained from reference TRBV28 and TRBJ1-4, is as follows: DVKVTQSSRYLVKRTGEKVFLECVQDMDHENMFWYRQDPGLGLRLIYFSYDVKMKEKGDIPEGYSVSREKKERFSLILESASTNQTSMYLCASSSSPPRGEKLFFGSGTQLSVL.

The chain joins TRBV5-1 to TRBJ1-4, with D possibly TRBD1 on 5 matching bases. Germline CDR1 SGHRS, CDR2 YFSETQ. V was shortened by 0 bases and J by 8 bases, with 14 bases between the two germline ends. The length of the CDR3 is 15 residues. DNA for the CDR3: TGCGCCAGCAGCTTGGCGGGACGGGAGGGGGAAAAACTGTTTTTT. Translated: CASSLAGREGEKLFF.

The genes are TRBV7-8 and TRBJ2-2; D may be TRBD2 (6 bases). CDR1 is SGHVS and CDR2 is FQNEAQ in the germline V gene. The V end lost 3 bases, the J end lost 15 bases, and 17 bases lay between the germline ends. CDR3 length: 13 residues. CDR3 coding DNA: TGTGCCAGCAGCTTTGTGGGACTCCCTAGGGTGTTTTTT. This encodes CASSFVGLPRVFF.

This sequence joins TRBV19 and TRBJ2-7, with 7 bases that match TRBD2. V shed 3 bases and J 2 bases; nucleotides not matched to a gene: 10. The CDR3 loop spans 16 amino acids. The germline CDR1 and CDR2 sequences are LNHDA and SQIVND (reference sequence). The CDR3 region is CASSIGGLGLTYEQYF. CDR3 in DNA: TGTGCCAGTAGTATTGGAGGACTAGGACTAACCTACGAGCAGTACTTC.

The J gene is TRBJ1-6, the V gene TRBV2; TRBD1 matches 10 bases. CDR1 and CDR2 (germline): SNHLY, FYNNEI. The V gene end was trimmed by 6 bases and the J gene end by 7 bases; junction bases not matched to a gene: 3. This CDR3 comprises 14 residues. CDR3 sequence (DNA): TGTGCCAGCAGCCTGACAGGGGGCAATTCACCCCTCCACTTT. Its translation: CASSLTGGNSPLHF.

The CDR3 reads CASSLPGVSPYEQYF. The CDR3 DNA sequence: TGTGCCAGCAGTTTACCGGGGGTTTCGCCTTACGAGCAGTACTTC. V is TRBV27 and J is TRBJ2-7, with D possibly TRBD2 on 6 matching bases. Trimming left V 2 bases short and J 4 bases short, with 15 bases between. CDR3 size: 15 residues. Germline-derived CDR1 and CDR2 are MNHEY and SMNVEV (reference sequence).